These 28 T cell receptor beta chains were all obtained from the same sample, sequenced in a study of CD8 T cells in Susac syndrome. RNA, at about 0.5 to 1 ug, was reverse transcribed with random hexamers. MiXCR, applied by TCRdb to the immunoSEQ multiplex PCR reads, yields one record per CDR3 protein. The sample holds about 280,000 distinct CDR3 sequences; approximately 85% are singletons and the top ten take approximately 0.11%. The sample comprised CD8+ T cells from PBMCs. These receptors originate from a human donor with multiple sclerosis.

The CDR3 sequence: CASSPGTSGIPYNEQFF. CDR3 coding DNA: TGTGCCAGCAGTCCCGGGACTAGCGGGATCCCCTACAATGAGCAGTTCTTC. This sequence joins TRBV2 and TRBJ2-1; 13 positions match TRBD2. Losses at the gene ends were 5 bases for V and 2 bases for J; bases not matched to a gene: 6. The germline V gene encodes CDR1 SNHLY and CDR2 FYNNEI. CDR3 length: 17 amino acids.

V is TRBV7-9 and J is TRBJ2-1; 11 bases are a match to TRBD2. J lost 7 bases, V lost 2 bases, and 16 bases had no gene match. The length of the CDR3 is 19 residues. Looked up from germline, CDR1 is SEHNR and CDR2 is FQNEAQ (reference sequence). CDR3 residues: CASSLSRPGSGRAGNEQFF. CDR3 nucleotide sequence: TGTGCCAGCAGCTTATCGAGGCCGGGTAGCGGGAGGGCCGGGAATGAGCAGTTCTTC.

This chain joins TRBV13 and TRBJ2-3; 9 nucleotides agree with TRBD2. The germline V gene encodes CDR1 PRHDT and CDR2 FYEKMQ (reference sequence). V lost 2 bases, J lost 4 bases, and 7 bases stayed unmatched. This CDR3 spans 16 amino acids. CDR3 sequence reads: CASSLNLAGPSDTQYF. The CDR3 DNA reads TGTGCCAGCAGCTTAAACCTAGCGGGACCGTCAGATACGCAGTATTTT.

This chain links TRBV28 with TRBJ2-5; D may be TRBD1 (5 bases). Trimming pared 6 bases from V and 1 base from J, leaving 15 bases between. This CDR3 region has 15 residues. Germline CDR1 reads MDHEN; CDR2 reads SYDVKM. CDR3 amino acids: CASSSSTVLQETQYF. Here the CDR3 DNA reads TGTGCCAGCAGCTCATCGACAGTTCTCCAAGAGACCCAGTACTTC.

In this sample, this clonotype turned up once. Here the CDR3 reads CATSRDRGQGQFF. Written as DNA, the CDR3 is TGTGCCACCAGCAGAGATCGGGGACAAGGGCAGTTCTTC. The J gene is TRBJ2-1, the V gene TRBV15; D is perhaps TRBD1 (6 bases). Germline-derived CDR1 and CDR2 are LNHNV and YYDKDF (reference sequence). Deletions cut 0 bases from V and 12 bases from J, with 12 bases between. The CDR3 has 13 amino acids.

This clonotype was seen a few times. The V gene is TRBV6-5, the J gene TRBJ2-2; D call uncertain. The V and J ends lost 4 bases and 1 base respectively, with 4 bases between them. This CDR3 contains 13 residues. Germline V gene data show CDR1 as MNHEY and CDR2 as SVGAGI. This CDR3 is CASSWENTGELFF. CDR3 nucleotides: TGTGCCAGCAGTTGGGAGAACACCGGGGAGCTGTTTTTT.

This clonotype was seen just once. V usage is TRBV28 and J usage is TRBJ2-7, with D tentatively TRBD2 (6 bases). The germline gives CDR1 MDHEN, CDR2 SYDVKM. Trimming took 4 bases from V and 1 from J, leaving 11 bases between them. The CDR3 contains 14 residues. CDR3 DNA sequence: TGTGCCAGCAGTTACGGGGGAGAGTCCTACGAGCAGTACTTC. Translated, it gives CASSYGGESYEQYF.

This chain joins TRBV27 and TRBJ2-1; 7 nucleotides agree with TRBD2. The CDR3 is 14 residues long. V gave up 3 bases and J gave up 10 bases; unmatched junction bases: 9. Germline V gene sequence: CDR1 MNHEY, CDR2 SMNVEV (reference sequence). The CDR3 DNA is TGTGCCAGCAGTTTGGTGGGAGGGCGGGGGGAGCAGTTCTTC. Protein sequence: CASSLVGGRGEQFF.

The genes are TRBV9 and TRBJ1-3, with D maybe TRBD1 (6 bases). The V end was cut by 4 bases, the J end by 0 bases, with 14 bases between. This CDR3 contains 16 residues. CDR1 is SGDLS, CDR2 YYNGEE, per germline. The CDR3 nucleotides read TGTGCCAGCAGCCCGGGAGCGGGGGCCTCTGGAAACACCATATATTTT. Translated, it gives CASSPGAGASGNTIYF.

As concerns this clonotype: One end of the junction does not line up with germline, which may come from a read error. The rearrangement joins TRBV4-2 to TRBJ2-2, with unresolved D. The germline gives CDR1 LGHNA, CDR2 YNFKEQ. This CDR3 is built from 17 residues. The CDR3 nucleotides read TGTGCCAGCAGCCAATCTGAAGTGGTACCGAACGCCGGGGAGCTGTTTTTT. This encodes CASSQSEVVPNAGELFF.

This chain uses TRBV7-2 with TRBJ2-3, with 11 bases aligning to TRBD2. Unmatched junction bases numbered 9, after V lost 4 bases and J lost 0 bases. CDR1 SGHTA and CDR2 FQGNSA come from the germline V gene. CDR3 length equals 18 residues. The CDR3 loop is CASSSPPTSGSSTDTQYF. In nucleotides, the CDR3 is TGTGCCAGCAGCTCTCCTCCCACTAGCGGGAGTAGCACAGATACGCAGTATTTT.

The chain couples TRBV4-1 to TRBJ1-1; D is unresolved. V was cut by 3 bases and J by 9 bases, with 8 bases left in between. Germline assignment: CDR1 MGHRA and CDR2 YSYEKL. The CDR3 sequence is 11 residues long. The DNA for the CDR3 is TGCGCCAGCAGCCATTCGACCCAAGCTTTCTTT. It encodes CASSHSTQAFF.

This sequence joins TRBV6-1 and TRBJ2-3, with 10 bases identical to TRBD2. V shed 4 bases and J 2 bases; nucleotides not matched to a gene: 6. The CDR3 runs 16 residues. Germline CDR1 is MNHNS and CDR2 is SASEGT. CDR3 DNA sequence: TGTGCCAGCAGTGGACCAGCGGGAGGGATCACAGATACGCAGTATTTT. Its protein is CASSGPAGGITDTQYF.

V gene TRBV6-5 combines with J gene TRBJ2-1; D remains unclear. Trimming shortened V by 8 bases and J by 7 bases, and 18 bases separated the two germline ends. This CDR3 contains 14 residues. Germline CDR1 is MNHEY and CDR2 is SVGAGI. The CDR3: CASSVQQNRNEQFF. CDR3 coding DNA: TGTGCCAGCTCCGTCCAACAGAATCGTAATGAGCAGTTCTTC.

The rearrangement links TRBV7-9 to TRBJ1-1; TRBD1 is a possible D gene (6 bases). V lost 5 bases and J lost 3, with 16 bases in between. The germline V gene encodes CDR1 SEHNR and CDR2 FQNEAQ (reference sequence). The CDR3 sequence is 15 residues long. In DNA form, the CDR3 reads TGTGCCAGCAGCCGTCCCCCATCAGGGGACACTGAAGCTTTCTTT. The encoded protein is CASSRPPSGDTEAFF.

This chain joins TRBV13 and TRBJ2-1, with D possibly matching TRBD2 (5 bases). Per germline, CDR1 PRHDT and CDR2 FYEKMQ (reference sequence). The CDR3 is 14 residues long. The V and J ends lost 2 bases and 7 bases respectively, with 12 bases between them. The CDR3 nucleotides read TGTGCCAGCAGCTTAATGGAAACTAGGAATGAGCAGTTCTTC. Its translation: CASSLMETRNEQFF.

The chain couples TRBV15 to TRBJ2-7; D possibly corresponds to TRBD2 (6 bases). Germline V CDR1 and CDR2: LNHNV, YYDKDF (reference sequence). V lost 8 bases and J lost 0, with 14 bases in between. The CDR3 length is 14 residues. This CDR3 is CATRLVRSSYEQYF. CDR3 DNA sequence: TGTGCCACCCGACTAGTTCGGAGCTCCTACGAGCAGTACTTC.

The chain combines TRBV7-9 with TRBJ2-7; the D call may be TRBD1 or TRBD2 (5 bases each). CDR3 length: 14 amino acids. In germline, CDR1 is SEHNR, CDR2 FQNEAQ (reference sequence). V lost 5 bases to trimming and J lost 2 bases, with 13 bases between them. The CDR3 is CASSAPGTPYEQYF. CDR3 DNA: TGTGCCAGCAGCGCTCCCGGGACGCCCTACGAGCAGTACTTC.

This clonotype was seen a handful of times. This chain joins TRBV4-1 and TRBJ2-1; D unresolved. CDR1 and CDR2 from the germline V gene are MGHRA and YSYEKL. V was pared by 1 base and J by 5 bases, with 12 bases between. This CDR3 comprises 15 residues. CDR3 coding DNA: TGCGCCAGCAGCCAAGGGCCCATAGGTGACAATGAGCAGTTCTTC. Its protein product is CASSQGPIGDNEQFF.

This sequence joins TRBV5-1 and TRBJ2-1, with 9 bases aligning to TRBD2. The germline CDR1 and CDR2 sequences are SGHRS and YFSETQ. This CDR3 has 14 amino acids. The J segment lost 11 bases and the V segment lost 3 bases, leaving 9 bases of the junction unmatched. CDR3 DNA: TGCGCCAGCAGCTATGACCTAGCGGGGAATAAGCAGTTCTTC. This encodes CASSYDLAGNKQFF.

This clonotype was counted between two and nine times. V and J are TRBV7-2 and TRBJ2-3; D may be TRBD2 (5 bases). V shed 0 bases and J shed 0 bases, with 13 bases lying between them. This CDR3 is built from 17 residues. Germline CDR1 and CDR2: SGHTA and FQGNSA. CDR3 coding DNA: TGTGCCAGCAGCTTAGCGCTGAGGGTATTTAGCACAGATACGCAGTATTTT. Translating it yields CASSLALRVFSTDTQYF.

The rearrangement links TRBV23-1 to TRBJ2-2, with D perhaps TRBD2 (5 bases). Being an ORF, TRBV23-1 has a function that is uncertain. The V end was cut by 1 base, the J end by 3 bases, with 9 bases between. There are 15 residues in the CDR3. The DNA of the CDR3 is TGCGCCAGCAGTCAATGGACTCAGCACACCGGGGAGCTGTTTTTT. Translated, it gives CASSQWTQHTGELFF.

The chain combines TRBV20-1 with TRBJ1-2; D not resolved. This CDR3 contains 15 residues. Trimming left V 5 bases short and J 0 bases short, with 16 bases between. The germline CDR1 and CDR2 sequences are DFQATT and SNEGSKA (reference sequence). The CDR3 here is CSAGRRSASNYGYTF. In DNA, the CDR3 is TGCAGTGCTGGAAGGCGGTCAGCTTCTAACTATGGCTACACCTTC.

The V and J genes are TRBV6-2 or TRBV6-3 and TRBJ2-7; 8 bases agree with TRBD2. The length of the CDR3 is 15 residues. J gave up 4 bases and V 6 bases, and 11 bases lay outside the gene matches. In germline, CDR1 is MNHEY, CDR2 SVGEGT. The CDR3 sequence is CASRSPLRGAYEQYF. The CDR3 DNA is TGTGCCAGCAGATCCCCTCTGCGGGGGGCATACGAGCAGTACTTC.

The V call is TRBV7-9, the J call TRBJ1-5; D is unclear. Germline-derived CDR1 and CDR2 are SEHNR and FQNEAQ (reference sequence). There are 14 residues in the CDR3. The V and J ends lost 4 bases and 6 bases respectively, with 13 bases between them. The CDR3 loop is CASSSESLVQPQHF. In nucleotides, the CDR3 is TGTGCCAGCAGCTCCGAGAGCTTGGTTCAGCCCCAGCATTTT.

The chain couples TRBV7-9 to TRBJ2-7; 8 bases agree with TRBD1. Germline values: CDR1 SEHNR, CDR2 FQNEAQ (reference sequence). The CDR3 length is 14 residues. Unmatched junction bases numbered 6, after V lost 5 bases and J lost 3 bases. The CDR3, as DNA: TGTGCCAGCAGCCCGGACAGGGCCCACTACGAGCAGTACTTC. This codes for CASSPDRAHYEQYF.

The V call is TRBV7-9, the J call TRBJ2-7; no definite D call. This CDR3 spans 12 amino acids. The germline gives CDR1 SEHNR, CDR2 FQNEAQ (reference sequence). Trimming left V 5 bases short and J 5 bases short, with 10 bases between. DNA for the CDR3: TGTGCCAGCAGCCTGCTCGCCCACGAGCAGTACTTC. Encoded protein: CASSLLAHEQYF. Full variable domain (remainder filled in from reference TRBV7-9 and TRBJ2-7): DTGVSQNPRHKITKRGQNVTFRCDPISEHNRLYWYRQTLGQGPEFLTYFQNEAQLEKSRLLSDRFSAERPKGSFSTLEIQRTEQGDSAMYLCASSLLAHEQYFGPGTRLTVT.

This clonotype was detected only a few times. The chain joins TRBV7-3 to TRBJ2-3; D gene ambiguous. Germline V lookup: CDR1 SGHTA, CDR2 FQGTGA. This CDR3 has 13 residues. V lost 1 base and J lost 4, with 6 bases in between. CDR3: CASSLIDADTQYF. The CDR3 nucleotides read TGTGCCAGCAGCTTAATAGATGCAGATACGCAGTATTTT.